This T cell receptor beta chain was recorded in a study of T cells in localized non-small cell lung cancer. There are a few counts of this clone. What it binds is unknown. Measured with immunoSEQ multiplex PCR; TCRdb has only the in-frame clones, and not every one. The profile shows about 700 clones, about 28% of them singletons. Findings and caveats of the study: It was uninvolved adjacent lung that showed the highest T cell clonality, exceeding tumor. In adjacent lung, a median roughly 57 of the top 100 tumor clones were found.

CDR1 and CDR2 (germline): ENHRY, SYGVKD. The CDR3 covers 14 residues. V dropped 4 bases and J dropped 4; count of bases not matched to a gene: 4. The TCR comes from a man aged 35 to 70 with stage III lung adenocarcinoma. The genes are TRBV10-3 and TRBJ1-2; TRBD1 matches 9 bases. Sample: normal lung tissue next to the tumor, taken before any cancer treatment. CDR3 region: CAISGDRGTYGYTF. The CDR3 nucleotides are TGTGCCATCAGTGGCGACAGGGGGACCTATGGCTACACCTTC.